This T cell receptor (beta chain) comes out of a study of T-cell memory formation after mild COVID-19. Study-level results: Clones shrinking from day 15 to 85 showed even CD4/CD8 mixes; later expanders tilted CD4+.

Comments on this clonotype: Its antigen remains unidentified.

The germline V gene has CDR1 MGHRA and CDR2 YSYEKL. The CDR3 consists of 14 residues. V lost 2 bases and J lost 6, with 13 bases in between. TCRdb redid the calling of the 5' RACE reads with MiXCR, one entry per CDR3 protein. Of 550,000 to 650,000 distinct CDR3 sequences listed, 15% to 20% are singletons. This chain uses TRBV4-1 with TRBJ1-1; D is ambiguous. Sequenced sample: PBMCs or a T cell subset sorted from them (not recorded which). The clonotype originates from an adult woman who had mild COVID-19 (a few samples of this study predate the infection). Cell type and time point are not known. In DNA form, the CDR3 reads TGCGCCAGCAGCCAACGGACTCAGAGCCCTGAAGCTTTCTTT. This encodes CASSQRTQSPEAFF.